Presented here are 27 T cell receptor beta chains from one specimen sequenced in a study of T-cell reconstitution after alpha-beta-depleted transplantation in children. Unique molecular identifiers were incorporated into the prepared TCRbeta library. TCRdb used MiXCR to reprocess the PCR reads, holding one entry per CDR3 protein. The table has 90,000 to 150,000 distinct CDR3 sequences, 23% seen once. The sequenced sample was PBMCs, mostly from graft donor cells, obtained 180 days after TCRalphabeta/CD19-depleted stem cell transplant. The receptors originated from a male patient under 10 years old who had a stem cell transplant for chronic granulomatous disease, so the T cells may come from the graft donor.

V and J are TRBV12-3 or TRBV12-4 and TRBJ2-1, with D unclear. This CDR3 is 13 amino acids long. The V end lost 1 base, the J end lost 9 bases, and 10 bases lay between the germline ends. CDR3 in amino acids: CASSLVGTGEQFF. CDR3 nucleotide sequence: TGTGCCAGCAGTTTAGTGGGCACTGGTGAGCAGTTCTTC.

CDR3 in amino acids: CSATGYDTGELFF. The CDR3 bases are TGCAGCGCCACAGGGTACGACACCGGGGAGCTGTTTTTT. The gene calls are TRBV29-1 and TRBJ2-2; weak D call: TRBD1 (6 bases). The CDR3 loop spans 13 amino acids. Germline CDR1 SQVTM, CDR2 ANQGSEA. The V gene lost 7 bases and the J gene lost 3 bases, with 12 bases spanning the gap.

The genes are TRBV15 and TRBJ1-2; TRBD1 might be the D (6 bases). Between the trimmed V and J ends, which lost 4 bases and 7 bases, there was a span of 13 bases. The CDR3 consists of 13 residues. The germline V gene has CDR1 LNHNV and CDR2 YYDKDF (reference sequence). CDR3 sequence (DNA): TGTGCCACCAGCACAGACAGGATCGGTGGCTACACCTTC. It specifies CATSTDRIGGYTF.

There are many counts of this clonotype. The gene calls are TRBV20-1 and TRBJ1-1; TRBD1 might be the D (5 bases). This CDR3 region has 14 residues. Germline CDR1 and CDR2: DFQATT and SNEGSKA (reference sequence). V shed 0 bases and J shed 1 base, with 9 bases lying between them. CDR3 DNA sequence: TGCAGTGCTAGAGATGGGGCCAGGAACACTGAAGCTTTCTTT. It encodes CSARDGARNTEAFF.

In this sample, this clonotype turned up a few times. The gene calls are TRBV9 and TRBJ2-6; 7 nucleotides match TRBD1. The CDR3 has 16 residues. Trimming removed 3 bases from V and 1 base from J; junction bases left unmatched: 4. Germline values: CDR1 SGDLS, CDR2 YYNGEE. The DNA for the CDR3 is TGTGCCAGCAGCGGGAAACAGGGGTCTGGGGCCAACGTCCTGACTTTC. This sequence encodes CASSGKQGSGANVLTF. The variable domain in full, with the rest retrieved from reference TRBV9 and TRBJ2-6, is DSGVTQTPKHLITATGQRVTLRCSPRSGDLSVYWYQQSLDQGLQFLIQYYNGEERAKGNILERFSAQQFPDLHSELNLSSLELGDSALYFCASSGKQGSGANVLTFGAGSRLTVL.

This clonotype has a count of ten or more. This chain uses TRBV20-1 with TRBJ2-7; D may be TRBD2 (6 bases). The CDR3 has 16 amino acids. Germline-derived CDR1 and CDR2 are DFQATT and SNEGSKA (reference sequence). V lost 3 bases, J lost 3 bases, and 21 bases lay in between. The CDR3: CSAREGVAGGDYEQYF. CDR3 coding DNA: TGCAGTGCTAGGGAGGGCGTTGCTGGTGGAGACTACGAGCAGTACTTC.

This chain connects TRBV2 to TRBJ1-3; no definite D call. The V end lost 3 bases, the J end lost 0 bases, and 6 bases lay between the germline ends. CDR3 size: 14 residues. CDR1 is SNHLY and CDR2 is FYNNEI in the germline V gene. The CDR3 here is CASSDRLSGNTIYF. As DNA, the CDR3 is TGTGCCAGCAGTGACAGGCTCTCTGGAAACACCATATATTTT.

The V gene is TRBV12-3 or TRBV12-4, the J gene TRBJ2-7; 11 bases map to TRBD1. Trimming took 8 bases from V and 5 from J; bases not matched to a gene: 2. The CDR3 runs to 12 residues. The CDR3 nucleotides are TGTGCCAGCCGGGACAGGGGGAACGAGCAGTACTTC. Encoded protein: CASRDRGNEQYF.

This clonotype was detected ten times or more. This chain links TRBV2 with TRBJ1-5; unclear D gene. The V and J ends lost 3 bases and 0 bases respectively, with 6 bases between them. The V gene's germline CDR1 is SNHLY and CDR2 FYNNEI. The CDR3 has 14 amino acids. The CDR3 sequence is CASSDGNSNQPQHF. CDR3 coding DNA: TGTGCCAGCAGTGACGGGAATAGCAATCAGCCCCAGCATTTT.

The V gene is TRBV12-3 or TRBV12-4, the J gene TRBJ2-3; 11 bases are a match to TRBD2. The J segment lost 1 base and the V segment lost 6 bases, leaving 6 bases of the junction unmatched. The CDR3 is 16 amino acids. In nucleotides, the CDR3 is TGTGCCAGCAGGACTCCACTAGCGGGGGGCACAGATACGCAGTATTTT. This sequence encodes CASRTPLAGGTDTQYF.

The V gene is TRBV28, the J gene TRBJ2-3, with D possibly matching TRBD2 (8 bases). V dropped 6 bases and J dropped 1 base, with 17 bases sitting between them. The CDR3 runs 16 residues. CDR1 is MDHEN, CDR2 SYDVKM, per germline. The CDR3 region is CASRMTGTRRTDTQYF. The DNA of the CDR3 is TGTGCCAGCAGGATGACAGGGACTAGACGCACAGATACGCAGTATTTT.

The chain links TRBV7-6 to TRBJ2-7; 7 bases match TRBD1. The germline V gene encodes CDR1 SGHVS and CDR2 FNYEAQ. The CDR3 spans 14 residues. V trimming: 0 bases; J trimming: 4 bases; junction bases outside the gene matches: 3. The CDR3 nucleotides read TGTGCCAGCAGCTTAGCCGGGACAGCTTACGAGCAGTACTTC. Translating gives CASSLAGTAYEQYF.

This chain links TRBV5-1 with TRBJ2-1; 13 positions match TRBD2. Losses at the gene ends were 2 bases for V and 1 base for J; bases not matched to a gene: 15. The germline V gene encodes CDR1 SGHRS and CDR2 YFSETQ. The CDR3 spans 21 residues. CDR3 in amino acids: CASSLGQGRTSGSQSYNEQFF. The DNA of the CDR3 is TGCGCCAGCAGCTTAGGACAGGGTCGGACTAGCGGGAGTCAGTCCTACAATGAGCAGTTCTTC.

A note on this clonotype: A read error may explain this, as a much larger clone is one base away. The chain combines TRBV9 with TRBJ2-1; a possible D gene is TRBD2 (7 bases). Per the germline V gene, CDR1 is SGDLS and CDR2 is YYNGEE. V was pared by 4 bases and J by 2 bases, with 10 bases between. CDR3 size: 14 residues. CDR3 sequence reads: CASSSGGPYNEQFF. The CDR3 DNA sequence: TGTGCCAGCAGCTCGGGGGGCCCCTACAATGAGCAGTTCTTC.

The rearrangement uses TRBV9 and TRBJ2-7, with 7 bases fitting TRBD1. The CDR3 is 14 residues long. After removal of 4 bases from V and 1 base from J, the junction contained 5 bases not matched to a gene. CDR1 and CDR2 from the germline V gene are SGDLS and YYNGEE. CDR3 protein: CASSPTDRSYEQYF. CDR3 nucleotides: TGTGCCAGCAGCCCGACGGACAGGTCCTACGAGCAGTACTTC.

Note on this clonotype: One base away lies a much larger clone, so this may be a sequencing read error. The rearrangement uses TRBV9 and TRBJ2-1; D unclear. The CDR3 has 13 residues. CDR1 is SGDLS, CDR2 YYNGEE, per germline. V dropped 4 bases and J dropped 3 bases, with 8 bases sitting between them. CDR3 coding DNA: TGTGCCAGCAGCATGCGCATCTACAATGAGCAGTTCTTC. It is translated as CASSMRIYNEQFF.

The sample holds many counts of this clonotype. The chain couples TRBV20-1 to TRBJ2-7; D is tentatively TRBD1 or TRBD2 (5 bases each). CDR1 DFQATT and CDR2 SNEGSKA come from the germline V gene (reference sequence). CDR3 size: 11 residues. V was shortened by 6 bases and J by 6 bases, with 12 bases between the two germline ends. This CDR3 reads CSANRGGEQYF. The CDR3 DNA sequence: TGCAGTGCCAATCGGGGCGGCGAGCAGTACTTC.

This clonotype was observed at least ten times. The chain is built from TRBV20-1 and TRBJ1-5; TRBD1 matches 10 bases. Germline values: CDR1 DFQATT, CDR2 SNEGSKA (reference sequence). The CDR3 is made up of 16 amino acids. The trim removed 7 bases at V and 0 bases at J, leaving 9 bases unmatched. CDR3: CSVGDRGAYSNQPQHF. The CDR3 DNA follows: TGCAGTGTGGGGGACAGGGGTGCTTATAGCAATCAGCCCCAGCATTTT.

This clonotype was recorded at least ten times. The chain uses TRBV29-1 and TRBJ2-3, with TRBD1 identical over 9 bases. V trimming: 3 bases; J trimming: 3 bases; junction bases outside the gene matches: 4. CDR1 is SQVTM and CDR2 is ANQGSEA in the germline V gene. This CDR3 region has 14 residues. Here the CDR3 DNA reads TGCAGCGTTGACCCACAGGGGGCAACAGATACGCAGTATTTT. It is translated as CSVDPQGATDTQYF.

CDR3 amino acids: CASSQAGAPSYNEQFF. The CDR3 DNA follows: TGTGCCAGCAGCCAAGCCGGGGCACCCTCCTACAATGAGCAGTTCTTC. V and J are TRBV14 and TRBJ2-1, with D perhaps matching TRBD1 or TRBD2 (5 bases each). The germline V gene has CDR1 SGHDN and CDR2 FVKESK. Trimming pared 1 base from V and 0 bases from J, leaving 10 bases between. There are 16 residues in the CDR3.

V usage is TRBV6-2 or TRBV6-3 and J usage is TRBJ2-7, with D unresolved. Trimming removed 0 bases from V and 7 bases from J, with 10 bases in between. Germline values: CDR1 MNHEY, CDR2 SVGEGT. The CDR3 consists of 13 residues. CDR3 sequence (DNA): TGTGCCAGCAGTTACTCTGCTATTCGGGAGCAGTACTTC. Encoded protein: CASSYSAIREQYF.

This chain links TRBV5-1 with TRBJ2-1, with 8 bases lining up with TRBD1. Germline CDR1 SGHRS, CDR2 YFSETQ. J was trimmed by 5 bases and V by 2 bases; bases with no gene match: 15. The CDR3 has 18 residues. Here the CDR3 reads CASSFLGGGRGPNNEQFF. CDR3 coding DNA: TGCGCCAGCAGCTTCCTAGGAGGGGGCAGGGGGCCTAACAATGAGCAGTTCTTC.

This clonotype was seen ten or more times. CDR3 in amino acids: CAIRQGLTGELFF. The CDR3 nucleotides are TGTGCCATCAGACAGGGTCTGACCGGGGAGCTGTTTTTT. The chain combines TRBV10-3 with TRBJ2-2; possibly TRBD1 for D (6 bases). This CDR3 region has 13 residues. Looked up from germline, CDR1 is ENHRY and CDR2 is SYGVKD. V shed 6 bases and J shed 5 bases, with 10 bases lying between them.

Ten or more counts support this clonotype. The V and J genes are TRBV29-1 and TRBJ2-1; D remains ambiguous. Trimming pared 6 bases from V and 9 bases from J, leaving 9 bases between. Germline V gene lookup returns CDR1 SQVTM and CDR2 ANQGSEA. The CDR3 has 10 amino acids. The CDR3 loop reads CSVPGAEQFF. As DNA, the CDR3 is TGCAGCGTGCCAGGAGCTGAGCAGTTCTTC.

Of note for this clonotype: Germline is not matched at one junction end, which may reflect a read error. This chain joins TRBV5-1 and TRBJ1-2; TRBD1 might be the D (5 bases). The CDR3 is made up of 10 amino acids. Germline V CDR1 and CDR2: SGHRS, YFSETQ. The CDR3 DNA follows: TGCGCCAGCAGCCCGAGAGGGACGGACTTC. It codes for CASSPRGTDF.

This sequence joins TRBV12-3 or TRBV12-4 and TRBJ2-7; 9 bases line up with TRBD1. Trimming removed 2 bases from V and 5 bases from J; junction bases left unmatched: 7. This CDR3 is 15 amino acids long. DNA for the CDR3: TGTGCCAGCAGTTTATACGGGACAGGGTTTGACGAGCAGTACTTC. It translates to CASSLYGTGFDEQYF.

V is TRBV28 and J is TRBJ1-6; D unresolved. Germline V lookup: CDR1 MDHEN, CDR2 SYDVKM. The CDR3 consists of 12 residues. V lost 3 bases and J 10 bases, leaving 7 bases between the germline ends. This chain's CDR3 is CASSFRDSPLHF. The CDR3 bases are TGTGCCAGCAGTTTTCGTGACTCACCCCTCCACTTT. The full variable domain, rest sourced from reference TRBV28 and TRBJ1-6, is DVKVTQSSRYLVKRTGEKVFLECVQDMDHENMFWYRQDPGLGLRLIYFSYDVKMKEKGDIPEGYSVSREKKERFSLILESASTNQTSMYLCASSFRDSPLHFGNGTRLTVT.